This TCR beta chain was obtained from a study of T cell clonotyping in hematopoietic cell transplantation. Clones were read by immunoSEQ multiplex PCR, and TCRdb kept only the in-frame ones, dropping some. This table has 35,000 to 50,000 clones, 95% appearing once. Trimming removed 4 bases at V and 3 bases at J, with 14 bases between. In germline, CDR1 is SGHTA, CDR2 FQGTGA. The CDR3 is 15 residues long. About this clone itself: Its cognate antigen is unknown.

Study outcomes and limitations: Few recipient clonotypes overlapped donors; over 97% were de novo at given depth. CD4 and CD8 repertoire contributions could not be separated without sorting.

The chain is built from TRBV7-3 and TRBJ2-3; TRBD2 is a possible D gene (6 bases). The sample was peripheral blood mononuclear cells. The clonotype originates from a man aged 25-45 years in good health. Some clones in this sample may be carry-over from other donors' samples. CDR3 amino acids: CASSSGTSRTDTQYF. Here the CDR3 DNA reads TGTGCCAGCAGCTCCGGGACTTCACGAACAGATACGCAGTATTTT.